These 7 T cell receptor beta chains were all obtained from the same sample, sequenced in a study of blood T cell repertoires in COVID-19. Libraries were prepared by immunoSEQ multiplex PCR; TCRdb keeps only in-frame clonotypes and omits some of them. Of fewer than 350,000 clones listed, approximately 86% are singletons. The material sequenced was PBMCs or T cells enriched from blood (not recorded which). The receptors originated from a woman aged 40 to 50 with acute COVID-19.

The V call is TRBV29-1, the J call TRBJ1-1; 7 bases line up with TRBD1. J was trimmed by 1 base and V by 6 bases; bases with no gene match: 2. The length of the CDR3 is 12 residues. Germline CDR1 reads SQVTM; CDR2 reads ANQGSEA. The CDR3 loop reads CSVGQTNTEAFF. CDR3 nucleotide sequence: TGCAGCGTGGGACAGACGAACACTGAAGCTTTCTTT.

The rearrangement links TRBV13 to TRBJ2-7, with 7 nucleotides matching TRBD1. From germline, CDR1 is PRHDT and CDR2 FYEKMQ (reference sequence). The CDR3 has 14 residues. Trimming took 5 bases from V and 4 from J; bases not matched to a gene: 8. This CDR3 is CASSHRDRVYEQYF. The CDR3 bases are TGTGCCAGCAGCCACCGGGACAGAGTTTACGAGCAGTACTTC.

The chain carries TRBV7-3 and TRBJ2-1; tentative D call: TRBD2 (6 bases). There are 13 residues in the CDR3. V lost 1 base, J lost 7 bases, and 8 bases lay in between. Per the germline V gene, CDR1 is SGHTA and CDR2 is FQGTGA. For the CDR3, the DNA is TGTGCCAGCAGCTTAATACGGGAGAATGAGCAGTTCTTC. It specifies CASSLIRENEQFF.

This clone has a single count. V gene TRBV5-6 combines with J gene TRBJ1-1; TRBD1 agrees at 7 bases. CDR3 length equals 15 residues. The germline V gene encodes CDR1 SGHDT and CDR2 YYEEEE. The J segment lost 6 bases and the V segment lost 3 bases, leaving 11 bases of the junction unmatched. This CDR3 reads CASSYHDRVYSEAFF. The CDR3 DNA follows: TGTGCCAGCAGCTATCATGACAGGGTATACTCTGAAGCTTTCTTT.

J is TRBJ2-2 and V is TRBV7-3, with 7 bases that match TRBD1. J was trimmed by 5 bases and V by 5 bases; bases with no gene match: 8. Per the germline V gene, CDR1 is SGHTA and CDR2 is FQGTGA. The CDR3 extends over 15 amino acids. The CDR3 DNA reads as TGTGCCAGCAGCCGGGACAGCGAAAAAACCGGGGAGCTGTTTTTT. Protein product: CASSRDSEKTGELFF.

This clone was observed a single time. The chain has TRBV9 and TRBJ2-1; 9 positions agree with TRBD1. The CDR3 has 15 residues. In germline, CDR1 is SGDLS, CDR2 YYNGEE. The trim removed 0 bases at V and 2 bases at J, leaving 0 bases unmatched. This CDR3 reads CASSVGDRAYNEQFF. DNA of the CDR3: TGTGCCAGCAGCGTAGGGGACAGGGCCTACAATGAGCAGTTCTTC.

The CDR3, as DNA: TGTGCCAGCAGCTTAAACAGCGGCAACTATGGCTACACCTTC. Translation gives CASSLNSGNYGYTF. This rearrangement joins TRBV7-2 to TRBJ1-2; unclear D gene. CDR3 length: 14 amino acids. Trimming cost V 2 bases and J 2 bases, with 9 bases left between them. Germline loops: CDR1 SGHTA, CDR2 FQGNSA. Variable domain in full (rest from reference TRBV7-2 and TRBJ1-2): GAGVSQSPSNKVTEKGKDVELRCDPISGHTALYWYRQSLGQGLEFLIYFQGNSAPDKSGLPSDRFSAERTGGSVSTLTIQRTQQEDSAVYLCASSLNSGNYGYTFGSGTRLTVV.